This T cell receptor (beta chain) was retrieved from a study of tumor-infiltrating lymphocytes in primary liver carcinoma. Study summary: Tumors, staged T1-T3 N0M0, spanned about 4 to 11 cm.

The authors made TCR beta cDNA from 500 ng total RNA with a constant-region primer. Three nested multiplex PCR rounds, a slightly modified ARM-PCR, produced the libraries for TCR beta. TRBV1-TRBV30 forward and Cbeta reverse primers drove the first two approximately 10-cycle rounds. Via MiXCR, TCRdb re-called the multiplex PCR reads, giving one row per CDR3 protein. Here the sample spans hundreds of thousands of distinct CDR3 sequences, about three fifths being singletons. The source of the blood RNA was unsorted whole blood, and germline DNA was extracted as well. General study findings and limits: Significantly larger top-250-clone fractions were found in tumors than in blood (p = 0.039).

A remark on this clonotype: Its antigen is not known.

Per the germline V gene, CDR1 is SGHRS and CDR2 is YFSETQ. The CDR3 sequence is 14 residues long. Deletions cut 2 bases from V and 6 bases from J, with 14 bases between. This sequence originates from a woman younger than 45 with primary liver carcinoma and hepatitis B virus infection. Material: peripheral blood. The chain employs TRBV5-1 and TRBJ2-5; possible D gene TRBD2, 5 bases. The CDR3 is CASSFAGDVKTQYF. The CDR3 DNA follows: TGCGCCAGCAGCTTCGCGGGTGATGTAAAGACCCAGTACTTC.